This paragraph reports one T cell receptor beta chain. Its antigen remains unidentified. V gave up 3 bases and J gave up 6 bases; unmatched junction bases: 2. Germline CDR1 and CDR2: SGDLS and YYNGEE. The CDR3 sequence is 13 residues long. This sample was included in a study of regulatory T cells in long-lasting Graves disease. General study results and limits: TRBV28, TRBJ1-2 and TRBJ2-5 were favored in persistent disease. Persistent patients shared more public clonotypes (fewer than 3,000) than newly diagnosed patients (about 970).

Investigators prepared the TCR beta libraries by applying iRepertoire HTBI primers and Arm-PCR of CDR3 regions. TCRdb re-derived calls from the multiplex PCR reads in MiXCR, one entry per CDR3 protein. Of some 230,000 distinct CDR3 sequences detected, 18% appear once; the ten largest clones hold roughly a fifth. Regarding time point: newly diagnosed GD, antithyroid drugs for less than 3 months. From PBMCs, RNA was extracted and then used to make the TCR library. All patients originated from an endocrinology department located in Xi'an, China. This specimen was peripheral blood mononuclear cells (PBMCs), taken at new diagnosis, from a patient treated with antithyroid drugs. The clonotype originates from a female donor with Graves disease. The V and J genes are TRBV9 and TRBJ2-1; TRBD1 matches 8 bases. The CDR3 loop reads CASSGRGLNEQFF. CDR3 in DNA: TGTGCCAGCAGCGGCAGGGGGCTCAATGAGCAGTTCTTC.